This paragraph reports one T cell receptor beta chain. CDR1 MNHEY and CDR2 SVGAGI come from the germline V gene. V lost 4 bases, J lost 5 bases, and 5 bases stayed unmatched. The CDR3 is 14 residues long. Only in-frame clones appear in the TCRdb table, and some are missing; sequencing was by immunoSEQ multiplex PCR. The data hold around 300,000 clones, with approximately 88% observed a single time. This entry comes from a study of blood T cell repertoires in COVID-19. Study-level information: T cells, B-cell-depleted T cells, or PBMCs provided the cDNA or gDNA that served as material.

This receptor was obtained from a woman aged 40-49 years who had recovered from COVID-19. The chain recombines TRBV6-5 with TRBJ1-2; TRBD1 agrees at 9 bases. Sequencing input: PBMCs or T cells enriched from blood (not recorded which). CDR3 amino acids: CASSSTGQGYGYTF. CDR3 bases: TGTGCCAGCAGTTCCACGGGACAGGGTTATGGCTACACCTTC.